This TCR beta chain is drawn from a study of naive and memory T cell subsets. From the second PCR step, alpha and beta chains were amplified apart. Cells stained for CD3, CD4, CD8, CD45RA and CD27 were sorted into four subsets. Study-level points and caveats: RNA-based TCR counts may shift with T cell activation and differentiation. Naive repertoires, especially CD8, held a few larger clonotypes, possibly memory cells re-expressing CD45RA. In CD4 and CD8 cells, diversity dropped from naive through EMRA.

Of note for this clonotype: Antigen specificity is unknown.

The beta constant-region primer was an equimolar mix of two oligonucleotides covering TRBC1 and TRBC2. The ligated cDNA underwent four PCR rounds using SP2 and nested alpha and beta constant-region primers. TCRdb itself ran the UMI-ligation and nested PCR reads through MiXCR, one entry per CDR3 protein. This repertoire shows 120,000 to 150,000 distinct CDR3 sequences, approximately 20% found once; its top ten account for 0.6% to 0.8%. Sequencing was performed on naive CD8+ T cells from blood. The receptor was isolated from a human donor in good health.

The CDR3 sequence: CATSVDRTAINQPQHF. In nucleotides, the CDR3 is TGTGCCACCAGCGTAGATCGGACAGCCATTAATCAGCCCCAGCATTTT. This chain joins TRBV15 and TRBJ1-5, with D maybe TRBD1 (6 bases). Germline V gene lookup returns CDR1 LNHNV and CDR2 YYDKDF (reference sequence). The CDR3 contains 16 residues. Trimming stripped 5 bases from V and 4 bases from J, with 18 bases between.